Each of the 22 T cell receptor beta chains below was sequenced from the same sample in a study of blood T cell repertoires in COVID-19. The assay was immunoSEQ multiplex PCR, and TCRdb's table has in-frame clones only and misses some. The table has 150,000 to 200,000 clones, roughly 85% seen once. Source material: peripheral blood. The receptors derive from a woman in her 50s with COVID-19, enrolled during active disease.

This clone was picked up a small number of times. The CDR3 region has the DNA TGTGCCAGCAGCTCCCTGGGAGCGAATTACTATGGCTACACCTTC. This codes for CASSSLGANYYGYTF. The rearrangement links TRBV7-9 to TRBJ1-2; D uncertain. V lost 4 bases and J lost 3, with 15 bases in between. Looked up from germline, CDR1 is SEHNR and CDR2 is FQNEAQ (reference sequence). CDR3 length: 15 residues.

The chain uses TRBV7-6 and TRBJ2-7, with 7 positions matching TRBD2. V was clipped by 6 bases and J by 7 bases; unmatched bases: 6. The CDR3 extends over 12 amino acids. Germline lookup yields CDR1 SGHVS and CDR2 FNYEAQ. The DNA of the CDR3 is TGTGCCAGCAGTTCAGTGCGGGGGGAGCAGTACTTC. This gives the protein CASSSVRGEQYF.

The rearrangement uses TRBV4-2 and TRBJ2-3, with D possibly being TRBD2 (6 bases). V shed 0 bases and J shed 12 bases, with 13 bases lying between them. Germline lookup yields CDR1 LGHNA and CDR2 YNFKEQ. CDR3 length: 13 amino acids. The CDR3 nucleotides read TGTGCCAGCAGCCAAGATCTGTGGGGGGAACAGTATTTT. Its translation: CASSQDLWGEQYF.

The J gene is TRBJ2-2, the V gene TRBV5-1; D possibly corresponds to TRBD2 (6 bases). Germline CDR1 SGHRS, CDR2 YFSETQ. Trimming took off 1 base at V and 9 bases at J, with 7 bases between the two ends. This CDR3 has 12 amino acids. The CDR3 DNA sequence: TGCGCCAGCAGCTTGCGGGAGAGGGAGCTGTTTTTT. Its translation is CASSLRERELFF. The full variable domain, completed using reference TRBV5-1 and TRBJ2-2, is KAGVTQTPRYLIKTRGQQVTLSCSPISGHRSVSWYQQTPGQGLQFLFEYFSETQRNKGNFPGRFSGRQFSNSRSEMNVSTLELGDSALYLCASSLRERELFFGEGSRLTVL.

This chain uses TRBV6-2 or TRBV6-3 with TRBJ2-7; tentative D call: TRBD1 (5 bases). V lost 4 bases, J lost 5 bases, and 9 bases lay in between. The germline V gene has CDR1 MNHEY and CDR2 SVGEGT. This CDR3 has 12 amino acids. The CDR3, as DNA: TGTGCCAGCAGTTTCCAGGGTGACGAGCAGTACTTC. This translates into CASSFQGDEQYF.

The rearrangement joins TRBV6-1 to TRBJ2-5, with unresolved D. Trimming removed 2 bases at V and 5 bases at J, with 9 bases between. The CDR3 runs to 13 residues. Looked up from germline, CDR1 is MNHNS and CDR2 is SASEGT. CDR3 amino acids: CASSELGWETQYF. In DNA form, the CDR3 reads TGTGCCAGCAGTGAACTCGGTTGGGAGACCCAGTACTTC.

The chain uses TRBV10-3 and TRBJ2-1, with D possibly being TRBD2 (5 bases). Germline loops: CDR1 ENHRY, CDR2 SYGVKD. The length of the CDR3 is 16 residues. V dropped 0 bases and J dropped 2 bases, with 11 bases sitting between them. DNA for the CDR3: TGTGCCATCAGTGAGTCAGAGGGTGTAACCTACAATGAGCAGTTCTTC. Encoded protein: CAISESEGVTYNEQFF.

This clone was observed a single time. The chain has TRBV9 and TRBJ1-4; D not resolved. Trimming removed 0 bases from V and 6 bases from J, with 9 bases in between. This CDR3 spans 14 amino acids. Germline V gene sequence: CDR1 SGDLS, CDR2 YYNGEE. The CDR3 sequence is CASSVGGFDEKLFF. CDR3 sequence (DNA): TGTGCCAGCAGCGTAGGAGGGTTCGATGAAAAACTGTTTTTT.

This sequence joins TRBV4-3 and TRBJ1-1, with no clear D. Germline assignment: CDR1 LGHNA and CDR2 YSLEER. Between the trimmed V and J ends, which lost 1 base and 5 bases, there was a span of 11 bases. CDR3 size: 14 residues. In nucleotides, the CDR3 is TGCGCCAGCAGCCAAGGACCGGCGGGGACTGAAGCTTTCTTT. Translation gives CASSQGPAGTEAFF.

To note about this clone: At the DNA level, this CDR3 is encoded by other sequences in the same sample as well. The chain links TRBV6-5 to TRBJ1-4; D ambiguous. Trimming stripped 6 bases from V and 3 bases from J, with 11 bases between. The CDR3 runs to 14 residues. Germline CDR1 and CDR2: MNHEY and SVGAGI. DNA for the CDR3: TGTGCCAGCAGGCCCGGCGGGGCTAATGAAAAACTGTTTTTT. Its protein is CASRPGGANEKLFF.

The chain recombines TRBV18 with TRBJ2-3, with TRBD1 identical over 8 bases. Germline values: CDR1 KGHSH, CDR2 LQKENI. J gave up 1 base and V 3 bases, and 6 bases lay outside the gene matches. CDR3 length equals 16 residues. CDR3 DNA: TGTGCCAGCTCACCGCGGACAGGGAAGGGCACAGATACGCAGTATTTT. Its protein is CASSPRTGKGTDTQYF.

V and J are TRBV27 and TRBJ1-6, with 9 bases that match TRBD1. V lost 3 bases to trimming and J lost 9 bases; unmatched junction nucleotides: 3. The CDR3 spans 14 residues. In germline, CDR1 is MNHEY, CDR2 SMNVEV (reference sequence). The CDR3 DNA reads as TGTGCCAGCAGTTTCGGGACAGGGACTTCACCCCTCCACTTT. Its translation is CASSFGTGTSPLHF.

The chain links TRBV5-1 to TRBJ2-2; TRBD1 agrees at 8 bases. Germline V gene data show CDR1 as SGHRS and CDR2 as YFSETQ. Trimming at V came to 1 base and at J to 5 bases, leaving 4 bases not matched to a gene. There are 15 residues in the CDR3. CDR3 coding DNA: TGCGCCAGCAGCTTGAACAGGGGGGAGACCGGGGAGCTGTTTTTT. Translation: CASSLNRGETGELFF.

The rearrangement uses TRBV10-3 and TRBJ2-7, with a weak D call TRBD1 (5 bases). The CDR3 consists of 12 residues. Trimming pared 8 bases from V and 3 bases from J, leaving 11 bases between. Germline-derived CDR1 and CDR2 are ENHRY and SYGVKD. Here the CDR3 reads CAIADTIYEQYF. CDR3 sequence (DNA): TGTGCCATCGCGGACACCATCTACGAGCAGTACTTC.

This chain joins TRBV5-6 and TRBJ1-5, with 9 bases matching TRBD1. The CDR3 runs 17 residues. Germline V lookup: CDR1 SGHDT, CDR2 YYEEEE. With V trimmed by 4 bases and J by 1 base, 9 bases remained unmatched. In DNA, the CDR3 is TGTGCCAGCAGCCCGGGACAGGGCTCGGCGAGCAATCAGCCCCAGCATTTT. It codes for CASSPGQGSASNQPQHF.

This clone was seen at least ten times. The rearrangement uses TRBV6-2 or TRBV6-3 and TRBJ1-6; D is undetermined. Germline-derived CDR1 and CDR2 are MNHEY and SVGEGT. The CDR3 has 17 amino acids. V was cut by 4 bases and J by 0 bases, with 13 bases left in between. The DNA for the CDR3 is TGTGCCAGCAGTTCGAGGACCGGGAGCTCCTATAATTCACCCCTCCACTTT. Translated, it gives CASSSRTGSSYNSPLHF.

The sample holds a few counts of this clone. The chain uses TRBV7-2 and TRBJ2-1; tentative D call: TRBD2 (5 bases). This CDR3 spans 11 amino acids. Trimming stripped 5 bases from V and 9 bases from J, with 8 bases between. CDR1 SGHTA and CDR2 FQGNSA come from the germline V gene. The CDR3 protein is CASSRGLEQFF. The CDR3 DNA follows: TGTGCCAGCAGCCGCGGGCTTGAGCAGTTCTTC.

This sequence joins TRBV5-6 and TRBJ1-1, with 7 bases aligning to TRBD1. Germline CDR1 reads SGHDT; CDR2 reads YYEEEE. CDR3 length: 13 amino acids. Trimming cost V 5 bases and J 7 bases; bases outside gene matches: 8. CDR3 amino acids: CASRSQGRSEAFF. Written as DNA, the CDR3 is TGTGCCAGCAGATCACAGGGGAGGAGTGAAGCTTTCTTT.

The chain joins TRBV7-2 to TRBJ2-4; TRBD2 matches 8 bases. The V gene end was trimmed by 5 bases and the J gene end by 6 bases; junction bases not matched to a gene: 15. CDR3 length equals 17 residues. Germline CDR1 SGHTA, CDR2 FQGNSA. The CDR3 nucleotides are TGTGCCAGCAGCCCAAGTCCAGCGGGGGCCGGAGGAAACATTCAGTACTTC. Amino acids: CASSPSPAGAGGNIQYF.

The rearrangement links TRBV5-1 to TRBJ2-1; TRBD2 agrees at 10 bases. CDR1 is SGHRS and CDR2 is YFSETQ in the germline V gene. CDR3 length equals 16 residues. Trimming took 0 bases from V and 8 from J; bases not matched to a gene: 8. The CDR3 DNA is TGCGCCAGCAGCTTGGTCCTTAGCGGGGGGATCGATGAGCAGTTCTTC. Protein sequence: CASSLVLSGGIDEQFF.

This rearrangement joins TRBV3-1 (or the pseudogene TRBV3-2) to TRBJ1-5, with D unclear. Trimming removed 3 bases at V and 5 bases at J, with 5 bases between. The CDR3 length is 12 residues. Germline values: CDR1 LGHDT, CDR2 YNNKEL (reference sequence). CDR3 sequence reads: CASSHTDQPQHF. The DNA of the CDR3 is TGTGCCAGCAGCCATACGGATCAGCCCCAGCATTTT.

This rearrangement joins TRBV19 to TRBJ2-3, with 8 bases aligning to TRBD2. From germline, CDR1 is LNHDA and CDR2 SQIVND (reference sequence). V lost 5 bases to trimming and J lost 5 bases; unmatched junction nucleotides: 18. There are 18 residues in the CDR3. In DNA form, the CDR3 reads TGTGCCAGTAGTCCGACCCCCGACTACACCGCGGGGGGAGATACGCAGTATTTT. This sequence encodes CASSPTPDYTAGGDTQYF.